The rows below give T cell receptor beta chains drawn from one sample of a study of T cell changes during pregnancy in multiple sclerosis. Assay used: immunoSEQ multiplex PCR; TCRdb lists only in-frame clones, some missing. The profile shows about 39,000 clones, just over 90% of them singletons. The sequencing here drew on CD4+ T cells from peripheral blood mononuclear cells, taken in the first trimester of pregnancy. The receptors derive from a female donor with multiple sclerosis, enrolled in a pregnancy study. The CDR3 runs from the conserved cysteine through the conserved F or W. The D gene is left open where the match is weak. Rows give clone size only sometimes, using once, few, many, or a class for an expanded clone.

V gene: TRBV6-5; clone size: -; D gene: TRBD2; J gene: TRBJ2-7; CDR3 DNA: TGTGCCAGCACCCCAGCGGGGGGCCCCACCTACGAGCAGTACTTC; CDR3 protein: CASTPAGGPTYEQYF
V gene: TRBV5-1; clone size: -; D gene: -; J gene: TRBJ2-7; CDR3 DNA: TGCGCCAGCAGCTTGTCCGGTAGCTCCTACGAGCAGTACTTC; CDR3 protein: CASSLSGSSYEQYF
V gene: TRBV4-1; clone size: -; D gene: TRBD2; J gene: TRBJ2-2; CDR3 DNA: TGCGCCAGCACCTCCCCCGGGACTAGCGGGGCCGGGGAGCTGTTTTTT; CDR3 protein: CASTSPGTSGAGELFF
V gene: TRBV7-9; clone size: -; D gene: -; J gene: TRBJ2-2; CDR3 DNA: TGTGCCAGCAGTACGGGGGGCCTGAACACCGGGGAGCTGTTTTTT; CDR3 protein: CASSTGGLNTGELFF
V gene: TRBV19; clone size: -; D gene: -; J gene: TRBJ1-5; CDR3 DNA: TGTGCCAGTAGTATAGAAGAGCGGCCCCAGCATTTT; CDR3 protein: CASSIEERPQHF
V gene: TRBV19; clone size: few; D gene: -; J gene: TRBJ2-7; CDR3 DNA: TGTGCCAGTAGTATAGGGGGGGGCGACGAGCAGTACTTC; CDR3 protein: CASSIGGGDEQYF
V gene: TRBV4-1; clone size: -; D gene: -; J gene: TRBJ2-2; CDR3 DNA: TGCGCCAGCAGCCAAGATTCAGGTGGGAACACCGGGGAGCTGTTTTTT; CDR3 protein: CASSQDSGGNTGELFF
V gene: TRBV9; clone size: -; D gene: TRBD2; J gene: TRBJ2-1; CDR3 DNA: TGTGCCAGCAGCACCATAGCGGGAGACAATGAGCAGTTCTTC; CDR3 protein: CASSTIAGDNEQFF
V gene: TRBV27; clone size: -; D gene: -; J gene: TRBJ1-4; CDR3 DNA: TGTGCCAGCAGTCTGACCCCCATCCCAGGTGAAAAACTGTTTTTT; CDR3 protein: CASSLTPIPGEKLFF
V gene: TRBV6-1; clone size: -; D gene: -; J gene: TRBJ1-2; CDR3 DNA: TGTGCCAGCAGTGAACAAGGAGGCGACCCCTATGGCTACACCTTC; CDR3 protein: CASSEQGGDPYGYTF
V gene: TRBV14; clone size: -; D gene: -; J gene: TRBJ2-7; CDR3 DNA: TGTGCCAGCAGCCAAGACTCCGTCTACGAGCAGTACTTC; CDR3 protein: CASSQDSVYEQYF
V gene: TRBV5-1; clone size: -; D gene: -; J gene: TRBJ2-2; CDR3 DNA: TGCGCCAGCAGCGCCCGGGTCCCCGCGACCGGGGAGCTGTTTTTT; CDR3 protein: CASSARVPATGELFF
V gene: TRBV18; clone size: -; D gene: TRBD2; J gene: TRBJ2-7; CDR3 DNA: TGTGCCAGCTCACCGCAGCCCCCCTCCGGGACTAGAACTTACGAGCAGTACTTC; CDR3 protein: CASSPQPPSGTRTYEQYF
V gene: TRBV19; clone size: once; D gene: -; J gene: TRBJ1-5; CDR3 DNA: TGTGCCAGTTGTGGGCTGGGCAATCAGCCCCAGCATTTT; CDR3 protein: CASCGLGNQPQHF
V gene: TRBV19; clone size: -; D gene: -; J gene: TRBJ2-1; CDR3 DNA: TGTGCCAGTAGTAAAATAGGAGGGTACAATGAGCAGTTCTTC; CDR3 protein: CASSKIGGYNEQFF
V gene: TRBV4-1; clone size: once; D gene: -; J gene: TRBJ2-3; CDR3 DNA: TGCGCCAGCAGCCAAGAAGAAGGTTTAGGGACTCGCCAGTATTTT; CDR3 protein: CASSQEEGLGTRQYF
V gene: TRBV5-4; clone size: once; D gene: -; J gene: TRBJ2-5; CDR3 DNA: TGTGCCAGCAGCTACACTATAGCGGTCCAGGAGACCCAGTACTTC; CDR3 protein: CASSYTIAVQETQYF
V gene: TRBV28; clone size: -; D gene: TRBD1; J gene: TRBJ1-5; CDR3 DNA: TGTGCCAGCAGTGCAGCGCGGGCGACAGGGGGCGGAGGCAATCAGCCCCAGCATTTT; CDR3 protein: CASSAARATGGGGNQPQHF
V gene: TRBV6-1; clone size: once; D gene: TRBD1; J gene: TRBJ2-7; CDR3 DNA: TGTGCCAGCAGACAGACAGGGGACTCCTACGAGCAGTACTTC; CDR3 protein: CASRQTGDSYEQYF
V gene: TRBV6-5; clone size: once; D gene: -; J gene: TRBJ1-3; CDR3 DNA: TGTGCCAGCAGTCCAACAGCGGCGGTAGACACCATATATTTT; CDR3 protein: CASSPTAAVDTIYF
V gene: TRBV7-2; clone size: -; D gene: -; J gene: TRBJ1-2; CDR3 DNA: TGTGCCAGCAGCTTTAACAGGGAGCGGGGCTACACCTTC; CDR3 protein: CASSFNRERGYTF
V gene: TRBV7-8; clone size: -; D gene: TRBD1; J gene: TRBJ1-3; CDR3 DNA: TGTGCCAGCAGCTTCAGGACAGGGGCTGGAAACACCATATATTTT; CDR3 protein: CASSFRTGAGNTIYF
V gene: TRBV13; clone size: -; D gene: -; J gene: TRBJ1-1; CDR3 DNA: TGTGCCAGCAGTCTTACAGGGCCCCGGGGCACTGAAGCTTTCTTT; CDR3 protein: CASSLTGPRGTEAFF
V gene: TRBV7-9; clone size: -; D gene: -; J gene: TRBJ1-4; CDR3 DNA: TGTGCCAGCAGCTTTACGCAGGGCGGTAATGAAAAACTGTTTTTT; CDR3 protein: CASSFTQGGNEKLFF
V gene: TRBV7-2; clone size: -; D gene: -; J gene: TRBJ2-3; CDR3 DNA: TGTGCCAGCAGCTTATCGGCTAGGACAGATACGCAGTATTTT; CDR3 protein: CASSLSARTDTQYF
V gene: TRBV30; clone size: -; D gene: -; J gene: TRBJ2-7; CDR3 DNA: TGTGCCTATAGCGTTTCCTACGAGCAGTACTTC; CDR3 protein: CAYSVSYEQYF
V gene: TRBV5-1; clone size: -; D gene: -; J gene: TRBJ2-7; CDR3 DNA: TGCGCCAGCAGCCTGGCAGCAGGGTTATCCTACGAGCAGTACTTC; CDR3 protein: CASSLAAGLSYEQYF
V gene: TRBV2; clone size: -; D gene: -; J gene: TRBJ1-5; CDR3 DNA: TGTGCCAGCAGTGAATACGCGGATCAGCCCCAGCATTTT; CDR3 protein: CASSEYADQPQHF
V gene: TRBV11-2; clone size: -; D gene: TRBD1; J gene: TRBJ2-3; CDR3 DNA: TGTGCCAGCAGCTTAGCGTCAGGGGGCGCGGCAGATACGCAGTATTTT; CDR3 protein: CASSLASGGAADTQYF
V gene: TRBV19; clone size: -; D gene: TRBD1; J gene: TRBJ1-4; CDR3 DNA: TGTGCCAGTTTAGACCGGGACAGGGGAGCCTCTAATGAAAAACTGTTTTTT; CDR3 protein: CASLDRDRGASNEKLFF